This TCR beta chain is drawn from a study of graft-versus-host responses after intestinal transplantation. Study summary: Each patient got anti-thymocyte globulin induction, then tacrolimus and steroids for about 3 years. Study conclusions and caveats: In patients with graft-donor T cell macrochimerism, allograft graft-versus-host to host-versus-graft clonal ratios were high. Peak circulating GvH clone levels tracked with early post-transplant HvG declines. Some GvH clones appeared in ileal mucosa or blood before recipient bone marrow.

Some clones are missing from TCRdb's copy, which holds only in-frame ones; the method was immunoSEQ multiplex PCR. Among more than 60,000 clones listed, about nine tenths were seen once. As concerns this clone: Its antigen is not known.

CDR3 length equals 15 residues. CDR1 is MNHEY and CDR2 is SMNVEV in the germline V gene (reference sequence). Trimming left V 7 bases short and J 0 bases short, with 10 bases between. The sequence was obtained from a human donor who received an intestinal transplant. The chain uses TRBV27 and TRBJ1-6; no firm D call. The sequencing here drew on unstimulated CD8+ T cells sorted from spleen or lymph node cells, taken before intestinal transplant. The CDR3 here is CASNENYSYNSPLHF. The CDR3 DNA reads as TGTGCCAGCAATGAGAACTACTCCTATAATTCACCCCTCCACTTT.